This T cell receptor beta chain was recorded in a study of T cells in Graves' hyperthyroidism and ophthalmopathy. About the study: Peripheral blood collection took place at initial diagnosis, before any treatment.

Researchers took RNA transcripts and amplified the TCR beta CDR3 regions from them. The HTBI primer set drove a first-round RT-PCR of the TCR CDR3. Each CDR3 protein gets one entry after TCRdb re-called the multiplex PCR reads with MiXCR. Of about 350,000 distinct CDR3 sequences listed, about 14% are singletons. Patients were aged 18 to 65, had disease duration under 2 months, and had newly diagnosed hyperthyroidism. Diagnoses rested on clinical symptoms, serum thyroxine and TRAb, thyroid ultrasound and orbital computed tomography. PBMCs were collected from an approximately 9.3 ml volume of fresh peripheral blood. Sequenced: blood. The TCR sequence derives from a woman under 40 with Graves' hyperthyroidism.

CDR3 sequence (DNA): TGTGCCAGCAGTTCCCCAGGGCTCTATGGCTACACCTTC. Residues: CASSSPGLYGYTF. The gene calls are TRBV12-3 or TRBV12-4 and TRBJ1-2, with D possibly being TRBD1 (5 bases). Deletions cut 4 bases from V and 4 bases from J, with 10 bases between. This CDR3 is 13 amino acids long.